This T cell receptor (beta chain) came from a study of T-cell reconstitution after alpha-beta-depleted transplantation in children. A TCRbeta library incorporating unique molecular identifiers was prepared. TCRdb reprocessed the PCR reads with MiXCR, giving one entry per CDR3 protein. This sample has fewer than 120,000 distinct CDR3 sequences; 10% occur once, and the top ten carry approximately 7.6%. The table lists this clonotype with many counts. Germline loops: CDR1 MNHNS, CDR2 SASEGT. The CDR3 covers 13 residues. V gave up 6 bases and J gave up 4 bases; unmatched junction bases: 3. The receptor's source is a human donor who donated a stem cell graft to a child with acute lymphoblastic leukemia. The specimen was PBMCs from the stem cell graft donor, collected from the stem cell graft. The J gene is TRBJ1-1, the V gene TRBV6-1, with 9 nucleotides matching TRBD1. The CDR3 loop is CASRPTGGTEAFF. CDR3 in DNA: TGTGCCAGCAGGCCGACAGGGGGCACTGAAGCTTTCTTT.